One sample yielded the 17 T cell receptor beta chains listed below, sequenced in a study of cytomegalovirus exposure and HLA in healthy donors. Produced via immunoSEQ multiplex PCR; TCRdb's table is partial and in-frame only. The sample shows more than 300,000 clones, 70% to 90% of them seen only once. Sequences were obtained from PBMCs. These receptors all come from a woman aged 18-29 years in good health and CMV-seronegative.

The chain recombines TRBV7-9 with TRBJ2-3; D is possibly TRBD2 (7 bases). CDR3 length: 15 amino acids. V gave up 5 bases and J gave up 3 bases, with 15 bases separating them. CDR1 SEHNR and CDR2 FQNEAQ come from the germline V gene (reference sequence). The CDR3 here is CASSPGGGGTDTQYF. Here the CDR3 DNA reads TGTGCCAGCAGCCCAGGAGGGGGGGGTACAGATACGCAGTATTTT.

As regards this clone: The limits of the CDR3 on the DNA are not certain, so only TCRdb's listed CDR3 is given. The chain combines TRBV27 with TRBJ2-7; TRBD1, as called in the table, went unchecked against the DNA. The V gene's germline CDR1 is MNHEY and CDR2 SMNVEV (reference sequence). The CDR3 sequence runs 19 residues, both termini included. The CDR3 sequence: CASSSSGGAISSATPSQYF.

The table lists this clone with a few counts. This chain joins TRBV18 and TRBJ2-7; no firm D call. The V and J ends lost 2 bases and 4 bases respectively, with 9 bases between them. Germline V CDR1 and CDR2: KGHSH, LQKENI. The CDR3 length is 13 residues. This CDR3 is CASSPAVSYEQYF. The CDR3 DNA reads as TGTGCCAGCTCACCAGCGGTTAGTTACGAGCAGTACTTC.

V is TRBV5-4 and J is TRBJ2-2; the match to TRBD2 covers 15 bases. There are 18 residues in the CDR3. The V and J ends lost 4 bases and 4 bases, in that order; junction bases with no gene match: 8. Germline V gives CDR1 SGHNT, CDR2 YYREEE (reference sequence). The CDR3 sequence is CASSHRRTSGGATGELFF. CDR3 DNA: TGTGCCAGCAGCCACCGGAGGACTAGCGGGGGGGCCACCGGGGAGCTGTTTTTT.

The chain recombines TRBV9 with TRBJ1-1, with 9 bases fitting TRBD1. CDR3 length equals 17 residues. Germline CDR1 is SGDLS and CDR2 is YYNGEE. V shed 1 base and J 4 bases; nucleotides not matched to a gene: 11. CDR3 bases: TGTGCCAGCAGCGTACCCCGGGACAGGGAAGCTCCCACTGAAGCTTTCTTT. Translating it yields CASSVPRDREAPTEAFF.

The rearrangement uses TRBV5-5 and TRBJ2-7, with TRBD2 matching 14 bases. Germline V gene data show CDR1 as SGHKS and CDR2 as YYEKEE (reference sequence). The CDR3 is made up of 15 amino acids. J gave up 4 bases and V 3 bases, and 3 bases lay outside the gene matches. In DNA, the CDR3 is TGTGCCAGCAGCTACCGACTAGCGGGGGGGTACGAGCAGTACTTC. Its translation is CASSYRLAGGYEQYF.

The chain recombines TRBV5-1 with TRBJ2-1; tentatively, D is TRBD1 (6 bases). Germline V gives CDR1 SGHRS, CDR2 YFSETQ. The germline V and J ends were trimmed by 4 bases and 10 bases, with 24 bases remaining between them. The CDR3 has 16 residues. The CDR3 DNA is TGCGCCAGCAGCCCTACCGGACAGTACTCTTTAGGAGAGCAGTTCTTC. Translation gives CASSPTGQYSLGEQFF.

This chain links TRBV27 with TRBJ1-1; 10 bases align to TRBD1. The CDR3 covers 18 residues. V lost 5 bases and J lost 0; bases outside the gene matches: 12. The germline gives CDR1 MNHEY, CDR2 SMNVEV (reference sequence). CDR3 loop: CASSLFPPGQGMNTEAFF. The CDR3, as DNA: TGTGCCAGCAGTCTCTTTCCACCGGGACAGGGGATGAACACTGAAGCTTTCTTT.

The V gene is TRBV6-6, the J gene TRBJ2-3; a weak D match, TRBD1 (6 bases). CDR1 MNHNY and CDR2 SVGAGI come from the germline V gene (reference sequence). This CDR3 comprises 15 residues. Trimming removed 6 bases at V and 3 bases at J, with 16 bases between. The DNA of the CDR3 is TGTGCCAGCAGCGCTACAGGGTTGGCGACAGATACGCAGTATTTT. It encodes CASSATGLATDTQYF.

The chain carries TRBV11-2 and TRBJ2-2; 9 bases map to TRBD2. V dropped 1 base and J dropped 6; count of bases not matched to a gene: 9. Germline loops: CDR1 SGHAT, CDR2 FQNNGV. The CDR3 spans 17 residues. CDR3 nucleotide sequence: TGTGCCAGCAGCTTAGTAAGCGGGGGGCTGTTCCCCGGGGAGCTGTTTTTT. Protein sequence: CASSLVSGGLFPGELFF. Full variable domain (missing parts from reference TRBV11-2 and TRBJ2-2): EAGVAQSPRYKIIEKRQSVAFWCNPISGHATLYWYQQILGQGPKLLIQFQNNGVVDDSQLPKDRFSAERLKGVDSTLKIQPAKLEDSAVYLCASSLVSGGLFPGELFFGEGSRLTVL.

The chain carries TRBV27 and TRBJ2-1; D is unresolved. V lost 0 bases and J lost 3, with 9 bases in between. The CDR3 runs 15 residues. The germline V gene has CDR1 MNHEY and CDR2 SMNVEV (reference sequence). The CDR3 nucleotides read TGTGCCAGCAGTTTATCAACGGCGGTCTACAATGAGCAGTTCTTC. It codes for CASSLSTAVYNEQFF.

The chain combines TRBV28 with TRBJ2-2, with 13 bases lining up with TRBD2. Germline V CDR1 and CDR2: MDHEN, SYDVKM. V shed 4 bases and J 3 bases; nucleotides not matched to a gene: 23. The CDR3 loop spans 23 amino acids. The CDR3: CASSSLTLGTSGIHGSDTGELFF. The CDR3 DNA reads TGTGCCAGCAGTTCCCTCACCCTCGGGACTAGCGGGATTCACGGGTCGGACACCGGGGAGCTGTTTTTT.

CDR3 sequence (DNA): TGTGCCATCCGACCGTCCGGGACAGAGCGCTACGAGCAGTACTTC. This gives the protein CAIRPSGTERYEQYF. This chain links TRBV10-3 with TRBJ2-7, with TRBD1 matching 7 bases. CDR3 length: 15 amino acids. CDR1 ENHRY and CDR2 SYGVKD come from the germline V gene. The V gene end was trimmed by 8 bases and the J gene end by 3 bases; junction bases not matched to a gene: 13.

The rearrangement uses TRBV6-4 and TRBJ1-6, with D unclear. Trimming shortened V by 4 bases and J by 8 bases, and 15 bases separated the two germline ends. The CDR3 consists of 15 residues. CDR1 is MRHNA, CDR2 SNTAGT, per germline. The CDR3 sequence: CASSVRGSGDSPLHF. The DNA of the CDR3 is TGTGCCAGCAGTGTTCGGGGTTCGGGTGATTCACCCCTCCACTTT.

The CDR3 DNA reads TGTGCCTGGATGGTGGGGATGGGGGACAGAAATTTTAGGAACACTGAAGCTTTCTTT. The encoded protein is CAWMVGMGDRNFRNTEAFF. The chain carries TRBV30 and TRBJ1-1, with TRBD1 matching over 7 bases. This CDR3 is 19 amino acids long. Germline CDR1 GTSNPN, CDR2 SVGIG (reference sequence). After removal of 4 bases from V and 1 base from J, the junction contained 21 bases not matched to a gene. The whole variable domain, remainder taken from reference TRBV30 and TRBJ1-1, is SQTIHQWPATLVQPVGSPLSLECTVEGTSNPNLYWYRQAAGRGLQLLFYSVGIGQISSEVPQNLSASRPQDRQFILSSKKLLLSDSGFYLCAWMVGMGDRNFRNTEAFFGQGTRLTVV.

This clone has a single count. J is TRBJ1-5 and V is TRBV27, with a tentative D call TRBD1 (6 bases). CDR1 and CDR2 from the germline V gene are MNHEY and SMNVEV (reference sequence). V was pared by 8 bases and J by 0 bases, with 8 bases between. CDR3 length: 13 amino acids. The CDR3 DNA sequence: TGTGCCAGCGGGGACAATAGCAATCAGCCCCAGCATTTT. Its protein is CASGDNSNQPQHF.

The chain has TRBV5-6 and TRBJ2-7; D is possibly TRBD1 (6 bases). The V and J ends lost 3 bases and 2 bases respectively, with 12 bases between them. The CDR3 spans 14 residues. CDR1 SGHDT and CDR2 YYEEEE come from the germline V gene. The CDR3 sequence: CASSWGEGAYEQYF. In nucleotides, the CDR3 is TGTGCCAGCAGCTGGGGTGAGGGGGCCTACGAGCAGTACTTC.